These T cell receptor beta chains were read from a single sample in a study of blood T cell repertoires in COVID-19. Generated by immunoSEQ multiplex PCR, the TCRdb table keeps only in-frame clones and is missing some. The repertoire consists of around 69,000 clones, with roughly nine tenths occurring once and the leading ten covering around 4.9%. The sequencing input was peripheral blood. The receptors were sampled from a woman between 45 and 65 years old with active COVID-19. Each CDR3 is given with its conserved first and last residue. The D gene is left open where the match is weak. Part of the rows lack a size; the others show once, few, many or a class for expanded clones.

d_gene	v_gene	abundance	j_gene	CDR3aa	CDR3nt
TRBD1	TRBV5-3	once	TRBJ1-4	CARSWRDRGREKLFF	TGTGCCAGAAGCTGGAGGGACAGGGGACGGGAAAAACTGTTTTTT
.	TRBV21-1	.	TRBJ1-1	CASSKDAGQAMNTEAFF	TGTGCCAGCAGCAAAGATGCGGGACAGGCAATGAACACTGAAGCTTTCTTT
TRBD1	TRBV7-3	.	TRBJ2-3	CASSLDRVIDTQYF	TGTGCCAGCAGCTTGGACAGGGTTATAGATACGCAGTATTTT
.	TRBV15	.	TRBJ1-1	CATSSLTGWGAVGTEAFF	TGTGCCACCAGCAGCCTAACAGGGTGGGGAGCCGTCGGCACTGAAGCTTTCTTT
.	TRBV27	.	TRBJ2-3	CASSSLIRGPPGTDTQYF	TGTGCCAGCAGTTCCCTCATCAGGGGCCCCCCGGGGACAGATACGCAGTATTTT
TRBD1	TRBV19	.	TRBJ2-3	CASSIQGVADTQYF	TGTGCCAGTAGTATACAGGGGGTCGCAGATACGCAGTATTTT
.	TRBV7-9	.	TRBJ1-5	CASSLISDQPQHF	TGTGCCAGCAGCTTGATTTCGGATCAGCCCCAGCATTTT
TRBD2	TRBV7-3	.	TRBJ2-3	CASSSGTSGSGTDTQYF	TGTGCCAGCAGCTCGGGGACTAGCGGGAGTGGGACAGATACGCAGTATTTT
.	TRBV18	.	TRBJ2-1	CASLPDRGSYNEQFF	TGTGCCAGCTTACCTGATCGGGGTTCCTACAATGAGCAGTTCTTC
.	TRBV9	once	TRBJ1-3	CASSVARDGNTIYF	TGTGCCAGCAGCGTAGCCAGGGATGGAAACACCATATATTTT
.	TRBV12-3/TRBV12-4	.	TRBJ1-1	CASTAGPYTEAFF	TGTGCCAGCACCGCGGGACCCTACACTGAAGCTTTCTTT
.	TRBV5-1	.	TRBJ1-1	CASSLEGLASQAFF	TGCGCCAGCAGCTTGGAGGGGCTCGCGAGTCAGGCTTTCTTT
TRBD1	TRBV19	once	TRBJ2-7	CASRMRDRGYEQYF	TGTGCCAGTAGAATGAGGGACAGGGGCTACGAGCAGTACTTC
.	TRBV12-3/TRBV12-4	.	TRBJ2-2	CASSLAYTGELFF	TGTGCCAGCAGTTTGGCATACACCGGGGAGCTGTTTTTT
TRBD2	TRBV18	.	TRBJ2-7	CASSPHRGLAGDPSHEQYF	TGTGCCAGCTCACCCCACCGCGGTCTAGCGGGAGACCCGTCCCACGAGCAGTACTTC
.	TRBV12-3/TRBV12-4	.	TRBJ1-3	CASSTYSGNTIYF	TGTGCCAGCAGTACTTACTCGGGAAACACCATATATTTT
TRBD2	TRBV11-2	once	TRBJ2-4	CASSLDGGVKNIQYF	TGTGCCAGCAGCTTAGACGGGGGGGTCAAAAACATTCAGTACTTC
.	TRBV3-1/TRBV3-2	once	TRBJ2-7	CASSQDLMDRTYEQYF	TGTGCCAGCAGCCAAGATCTAATGGACAGAACCTACGAGCAGTACTTC
.	TRBV4-2	.	TRBJ1-2	CASSQDRGGVGLNYGYTF	TGTGCCAGCAGCCAAGATAGGGGGGGCGTGGGATTGAACTATGGCTACACCTTC
.	TRBV18	.	TRBJ1-4	CASSPPARGGEKLFF	TGTGCCAGCTCACCCCCGGCTAGAGGAGGTGAAAAACTGTTTTTT
TRBD1	TRBV6-2/TRBV6-3	.	TRBJ2-7	CASSNLRQGAYEQYF	TGTGCCAGCAGCAACCTCCGACAGGGGGCCTACGAGCAGTACTTC
.	TRBV18	.	TRBJ2-5	CASSPTRVVQETQYF	TGTGCCAGCTCCCCGACGCGGGTGGTGCAAGAGACCCAGTACTTC
TRBD2	TRBV30	.	TRBJ2-7	CAWNLREGREQYF	TGTGCCTGGAATCTCCGGGAGGGCCGCGAGCAGTACTTC
.	TRBV7-2	.	TRBJ2-1	CASGLLNEQFF	TGTGCCAGCGGACTCCTCAATGAGCAGTTCTTC
TRBD1	TRBV14	.	TRBJ1-2	CASSPMGQVNYGYTF	TGTGCCAGCAGCCCCATGGGACAGGTTAACTATGGCTACACCTTC
TRBD1	TRBV3-1/TRBV3-2	once	TRBJ2-2	CASSPRDSTGELFF	TGTGCCAGCAGCCCCCGGGACAGCACCGGGGAGCTGTTTTTT
TRBD2	TRBV25-1	once	TRBJ2-1	CASGATSGRIKEQFF	TGTGCCAGCGGAGCTACTAGCGGGAGAATAAAGGAGCAGTTCTTC
TRBD1	TRBV29-1	.	TRBJ1-1	CSVGRTGGEAFF	TGCAGCGTTGGACGTACAGGGGGGGAAGCTTTCTTT
TRBD1	TRBV15	.	TRBJ1-2	CATSRGQGAYGYTF	TGTGCCACCAGCAGAGGACAGGGAGCCTATGGCTACACCTTC
.	TRBV9	.	TRBJ2-2	CASSVTGVDTGELFF	TGTGCCAGCAGCGTTACGGGAGTAGACACCGGGGAGCTGTTTTTT
TRBD1	TRBV4-1	.	TRBJ2-5	CASSHTTGGQETQYF	TGCGCCAGCAGCCACACAACAGGGGGCCAAGAGACCCAGTACTTC
TRBD1	TRBV30	.	TRBJ2-5	CAWSPTGRETQYF	TGTGCCTGGAGTCCGACAGGGCGGGAGACCCAGTACTTC
.	TRBV3-1/TRBV3-2	.	TRBJ2-5	CASGTLGGTQYF	TGTGCCAGCGGGACATTAGGGGGGACCCAGTACTTC
.	TRBV6-5	.	TRBJ2-7	CASSRAGGAGEQYF	TGTGCCAGCAGCCGAGCTGGAGGGGCTGGCGAGCAGTACTTC
.	TRBV28	.	TRBJ2-1	CASSSFTGAGEQFF	TGTGCCAGCAGTTCCTTCACCGGCGCGGGGGAGCAGTTCTTC
.	TRBV9	.	TRBJ2-1	CASSVGGRGSGEYNEQFF	TGTGCCAGCAGCGTAGGGGGAAGGGGTAGCGGAGAGTACAATGAGCAGTTCTTC
.	TRBV6-5	.	TRBJ1-1	CASTGRGDTEAFF	TGTGCCAGCACAGGGCGGGGGGACACTGAAGCTTTCTTT
.	TRBV10-1	once	TRBJ2-7	CASSESGIREQYF	TGCGCCAGCAGTGAGTCGGGCATAAGGGAGCAGTACTTC
TRBD1	TRBV4-1	.	TRBJ2-7	CASSQDSGPGTGIYEQYF	TGCGCCAGCAGCCAAGATTCAGGGCCCGGGACAGGGATCTACGAGCAGTACTTC
.	TRBV30	.	TRBJ1-1	CAWNRDYSERAFF	TGTGCCTGGAACAGGGATTATAGTGAAAGAGCTTTCTTT
TRBD1	TRBV5-5	.	TRBJ1-1	CASSWSGTANTEAFF	TGTGCCAGCAGCTGGTCCGGGACAGCGAACACTGAAGCTTTCTTT
TRBD2	TRBV3-1/TRBV3-2	few	TRBJ2-1	CASSQDYSASGYNEQFF	TGTGCCAGCAGCCAAGATTACTCCGCTAGCGGCTACAATGAGCAGTTCTTC
TRBD2	TRBV7-7	.	TRBJ2-5	CASSLTAGEETQYF	TGTGCCAGCAGCTTAACGGCGGGAGAGGAGACCCAGTACTTC
.	TRBV7-8	once	TRBJ1-2	CASSLPSLGPPAGYTF	TGTGCCAGCAGCCTCCCATCTTTGGGCCCTCCCGCTGGCTACACCTTC
TRBD1	TRBV27	.	TRBJ1-5	CASSAQGPNQPQHF	TGTGCCAGCAGTGCACAGGGGCCCAATCAGCCCCAGCATTTT
.	TRBV4-1	.	TRBJ1-5	CASSSRADYSNQPQHF	TGCGCCAGCAGCTCAAGGGCGGACTATAGCAATCAGCCCCAGCATTTT
TRBD1	TRBV7-8	few	TRBJ1-2	CASSSRDRGYYGYTF	TGTGCCAGCAGCTCCCGGGACAGGGGTTACTATGGCTACACCTTC
TRBD2	TRBV7-8	.	TRBJ2-3	CASSEPGTSGRGPNTDTQYF	TGTGCCAGCAGCGAGCCCGGGACTAGCGGGAGGGGGCCTAATACAGATACGCAGTATTTT
.	TRBV27	.	TRBJ2-7	CASSFASQQEQYF	TGTGCCAGCAGTTTCGCCTCTCAACAGGAGCAGTACTTC
TRBD1	TRBV10-3	.	TRBJ1-1	CAIRDGQGSRNTEAFF	TGTGCCATCAGGGATGGACAGGGATCTCGGAACACTGAAGCTTTCTTT
TRBD2	TRBV6-4	.	TRBJ2-7	CASSDSRTSGRSWEQYF	TGTGCCAGCAGTGACTCCCGGACTAGCGGGAGAAGTTGGGAGCAGTACTTC
.	TRBV25-1	.	TRBJ2-5	CASSAPRYYRETQYF	TGTGCCAGCAGTGCCCCCCGGTACTACCGGGAGACCCAGTACTTC
TRBD2	TRBV30	.	TRBJ2-3	CAWRLAGGTWSDTQYF	TGTGCCTGGAGACTAGCGGGAGGCACCTGGTCTGATACGCAGTATTTT
.	TRBV5-1	.	TRBJ2-5	CASSLASQETQYF	TGCGCCAGCAGCTTGGCTAGCCAAGAGACCCAGTACTTC
TRBD2	TRBV6-1	once	TRBJ2-1	CASSELLAGVGEQFF	TGTGCCAGCAGTGAGCTACTAGCGGGGGTCGGAGAGCAGTTCTTC
TRBD2	TRBV2	.	TRBJ2-1	CASSPLSGLALYNEQFF	TGTGCCAGCAGCCCCCTTTCGGGACTAGCGCTTTACAATGAGCAGTTCTTC
.	TRBV9	.	TRBJ2-3	CASSVRQEPDTQYF	TGTGCCAGCAGCGTACGACAGGAACCAGATACGCAGTATTTT